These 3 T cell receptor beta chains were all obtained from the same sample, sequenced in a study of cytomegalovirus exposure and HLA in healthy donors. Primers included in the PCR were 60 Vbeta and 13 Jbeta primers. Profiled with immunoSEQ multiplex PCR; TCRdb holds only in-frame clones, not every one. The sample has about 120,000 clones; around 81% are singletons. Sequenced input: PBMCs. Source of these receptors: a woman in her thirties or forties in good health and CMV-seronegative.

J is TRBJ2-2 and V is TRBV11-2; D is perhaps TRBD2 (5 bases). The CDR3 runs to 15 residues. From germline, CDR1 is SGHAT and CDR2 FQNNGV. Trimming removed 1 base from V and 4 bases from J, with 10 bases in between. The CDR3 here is CASSLAAGLTGELFF. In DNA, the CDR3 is TGTGCCAGCAGCTTAGCTGCCGGACTCACCGGGGAGCTGTTTTTT. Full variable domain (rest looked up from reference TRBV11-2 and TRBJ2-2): EAGVAQSPRYKIIEKRQSVAFWCNPISGHATLYWYQQILGQGPKLLIQFQNNGVVDDSQLPKDRFSAERLKGVDSTLKIQPAKLEDSAVYLCASSLAAGLTGELFFGEGSRLTVL.

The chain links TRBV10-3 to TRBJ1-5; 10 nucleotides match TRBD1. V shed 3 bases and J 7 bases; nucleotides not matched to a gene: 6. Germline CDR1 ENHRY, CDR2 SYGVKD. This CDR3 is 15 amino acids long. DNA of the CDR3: TGTGCCATCAGTGAACGCGGGACAGGGGACCAGCCCCAGCATTTT. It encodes CAISERGTGDQPQHF.

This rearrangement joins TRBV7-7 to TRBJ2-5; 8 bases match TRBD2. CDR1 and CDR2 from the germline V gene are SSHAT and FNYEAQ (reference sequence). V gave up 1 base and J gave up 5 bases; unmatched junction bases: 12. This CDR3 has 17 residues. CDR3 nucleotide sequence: TGTGCCAGCAGCTTAGGTTCGGGGGGGGGCCGCAGGGAGACCCAGTACTTC. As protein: CASSLGSGGGRRETQYF. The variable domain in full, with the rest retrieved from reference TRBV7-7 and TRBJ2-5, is GAGVSQSPRYKVTKRGQDVTLRCDPISSHATLYWYQQALGQGPEFLTYFNYEAQPDKSGLPSDRFSAERPEGSISTLTIQRTEQRDSAMYRCASSLGSGGGRRETQYFGPGTRLLVL.